Listed below are T cell receptor beta chains from one sample, sequenced in a study of PD-L1 blockade in urothelial cancer. Produced via immunoSEQ multiplex PCR; TCRdb's table is partial and in-frame only. The profile shows about 48,000 clones, about 82% of them singletons. The sequencing used PBMCs, collected around atezolizumab (anti-PD-L1) treatment. All receptors derive from a man between 65 and 79 years old with urothelial cancer. Both conserved end residues are part of each CDR3. D genes are given only for firm matches. Expanded clones get a size class; other rows say once, few or many, or leave the size out.

TRBD2,NA,TRBV27,14,TRBJ2-7,TGTGCCAGCGGAAAGAGCGGGAGGCGTAACGAGCAGTACTTC,CASGKSGRRNEQYF
NA,NA,TRBV10-3,14,TRBJ2-2,TGTGCCATCAGTGAGTCGATGGTAGCCGGGGAGCTGTTTTTT,CAISESMVAGELFF
NA,few,TRBV7-9,14,TRBJ1-3,TGTGCCAGCAGCCCTGAAGGGGTCGGAAACACCATATATTTT,CASSPEGVGNTIYF
TRBD1,NA,TRBV19,13,TRBJ2-1,TGTGCCAGTAGTATGACAGGGTACAATGAGCAGTTCTTC,CASSMTGYNEQFF
TRBD2,NA,TRBV11-1,19,TRBJ2-1,TGTGCCAGCAGCTTCGGCTTGTCTAGCGGGAGGGTATTGTACAATGAGCAGTTCTTC,CASSFGLSSGRVLYNEQFF
NA,NA,TRBV9,13,TRBJ2-2,TGTGCCAGCAGCTCGGACTCGGCCGGGGAGCTGTTTTTT,CASSSDSAGELFF
TRBD1,NA,TRBV7-6,14,TRBJ2-7,TGTGCCAGCAGCCGGGACAGGGGGGTCTACGAGCAGTACTTC,CASSRDRGVYEQYF
NA,NA,TRBV6-6,14,TRBJ2-2,TGTGCCAGCAGTCCACTAGGTATTGCCGGGGAGCTGTTTTTT,CASSPLGIAGELFF
TRBD2,NA,TRBV28,16,TRBJ2-7,TGTGCCAGCAGTTTCTCAGGTGGGGGAGGGAGCTACGAGCAGTACTTC,CASSFSGGGGSYEQYF
NA,NA,TRBV11-3,17,TRBJ2-2,TGTGCCAGCAGCTTAACAACGACAGGTTGGGACACCGGGGAGCTGTTTTTT,CASSLTTTGWDTGELFF
NA,NA,TRBV27,15,TRBJ2-2,TGTGCCAGCAGTTTCCAAACAGGGAACACCGGGGAGCTGTTTTTT,CASSFQTGNTGELFF
TRBD1,NA,TRBV2,13,TRBJ2-5,TGTGCCAGCAGATCCGGACAGGAGGAGACCCAGTACTTC,CASRSGQEETQYF
TRBD2,NA,TRBV6-5,16,TRBJ2-5,TGTGCCAGCAGTTACTCGGATAGCGGGATTGGGGAGACCCAGTACTTC,CASSYSDSGIGETQYF
TRBD2,NA,TRBV5-1,17,TRBJ2-1,TGCGCCAGCAGCTCCGGGACTAGCGGGAGTAGGAAAAATGAGCAGTTCTTC,CASSSGTSGSRKNEQFF
NA,NA,TRBV18,13,TRBJ2-1,TGTGCCAGCTCACCGGTGGCTCACAATGAGCAGTTCTTC,CASSPVAHNEQFF
NA,NA,TRBV4-2,15,TRBJ1-1,TGTGCCAGCAGCCAAGGAGCAGGGCGAGACACTGAAGCTTTCTTT,CASSQGAGRDTEAFF
TRBD2,NA,TRBV7-6,13,TRBJ2-7,TGTGCCAGCAGCTTCGCGGGGGTCGACGAGCAGTACTTC,CASSFAGVDEQYF
NA,NA,TRBV7-9,15,TRBJ1-2,TGTGCCAGCAACCCCTCGGGGGGTTCCAACTATGGCTACACCTTC,CASNPSGGSNYGYTF
TRBD2,NA,TRBV30,16,TRBJ2-5,TGTGCCTGGAGTGTTAAAGGCGGGAGGGCCGGGGAGACCCAGTACTTC,CAWSVKGGRAGETQYF
TRBD1,few,TRBV19,14,TRBJ1-5,TGTGCCAGCTGGGACAGGGCGTTCAATCAGCCCCAGCATTTT,CASWDRAFNQPQHF
TRBD1,NA,TRBV28,13,TRBJ2-2,TGTGCCGGAGGACAGGGGGCAACCGGGGAGCTGTTTTTT,CAGGQGATGELFF
TRBD2,NA,TRBV5-1,18,TRBJ2-3,TGCGCCAGCAGCGCATTACTAGCGGGAGCCACTAGCACAGATACGCAGTATTTT,CASSALLAGATSTDTQYF
TRBD1,NA,TRBV2,16,TRBJ1-2,TGTGCCAGCAGTCCCCCGACAGGGGGGCTAATCTATGGCTACACCTTC,CASSPPTGGLIYGYTF
TRBD1,NA,TRBV27,15,TRBJ2-1,TGTGCCAGTACTCTAGGCCCGGGACAGGGGGGTGAGCAGTTCTTC,CASTLGPGQGGEQFF
NA,NA,TRBV19,13,TRBJ2-7,TGTGCCAGTAGTTTCCAGGAATCGTACGAGCAGTACTTC,CASSFQESYEQYF
TRBD2,NA,TRBV10-3,15,TRBJ2-7,TGTGCCATCAGTGGGGTGGGACTAGTTTCCTACGAGCAGTACTTC,CAISGVGLVSYEQYF
NA,NA,TRBV11-2,13,TRBJ2-5,TGTGCCAGCAGGGTACAGGGTCAAGAGACCCAGTACTTC,CASRVQGQETQYF
TRBD1,NA,TRBV10-3,15,TRBJ1-2,TGTGCCATCAGTGACCCCCGGGACAGGGGAGACGGCTACACCTTC,CAISDPRDRGDGYTF
TRBD2,NA,TRBV5-1,16,TRBJ2-2,TGCGCCAGCAGCCGACTAGCGGGAGACTACACCGGGGAGCTGTTTTTT,CASSRLAGDYTGELFF
NA,NA,TRBV6-1,13,TRBJ1-1,TGTGCCAGCAGTGTTCTCACAAACACTGAAGCTTTCTTT,CASSVLTNTEAFF
TRBD1,NA,TRBV6-1,16,TRBJ1-5,TGTGCCAGCAGTGAACGCGACAGGGGAGCCGGTCAGCCCCAGCATTTT,CASSERDRGAGQPQHF
NA,NA,TRBV9,15,TRBJ2-1,TGTGCCAGCAGCGTAGCGGGAGTGGAGTACAATGAGCAGTTCTTC,CASSVAGVEYNEQFF
NA,NA,TRBV19,15,TRBJ2-1,TGTGCCAGTAGCCTTGAGACTAGCTCCTACAATGAGCAGTTCTTC,CASSLETSSYNEQFF
TRBD1,NA,TRBV9,12,TRBJ2-2,TGTGCCAGCAGCCCCCTTGACAGGGTATTGTTTTTT,CASSPLDRVLFF
TRBD1,NA,TRBV18,15,TRBJ2-3,TGTGCCAGCTCCCAAGGGGGCGTCAGCACAGATACGCAGTATTTT,CASSQGGVSTDTQYF
NA,NA,TRBV15,13,TRBJ1-4,TGTGCCACGGAGGAACGTTATAATGAAAAACTGTTTTTT,CATEERYNEKLFF
NA,NA,TRBV5-1,11,TRBJ2-5,TGCGCCAGCAGCTTTAAAGAGACCCAGTACTTC,CASSFKETQYF
NA,NA,TRBV19,13,TRBJ1-5,TGTGCCAGTATGGGCCAGAGCGGTCAGCCCCAGCATTTT,CASMGQSGQPQHF
NA,NA,TRBV10-3,14,TRBJ2-7,TGTGCCACAAAGGGGACTCCGAGCTCCTACGAGCAGTACTTC,CATKGTPSSYEQYF
TRBD2,NA,TRBV11-1,16,TRBJ2-3,TGTGCCAGCAGCTTATCCGGGGGGGTTGAGACAGATACGCAGTATTTT,CASSLSGGVETDTQYF
TRBD1,NA,TRBV5-1,16,TRBJ2-3,TGCGCCAGCAGCTCTCTTTGGGACAGCAACACAGATACGCAGTATTTT,CASSSLWDSNTDTQYF
TRBD2,NA,TRBV9,16,TRBJ2-1,TGTGCCAGCAGCTCCCGACTAGCGGGAGGTAGGGGTGAGCAGTTCTTC,CASSSRLAGGRGEQFF
TRBD2,many,TRBV20-1,11,TRBJ2-7,TGCAGTGCCGGGACTAGCTACGAGCAGTACTTC,CSAGTSYEQYF
NA,NA,TRBV7-6,13,TRBJ2-1,TGTGCCAGCAGCTTTGGAGATCACAATGAGCAGTTCTTC,CASSFGDHNEQFF
TRBD2,NA,TRBV19,16,TRBJ2-3,TGTGCCAGTAGTATCGGAAGCGGGAGCGTGACAGATACGCAGTATTTT,CASSIGSGSVTDTQYF
NA,NA,TRBV2,13,TRBJ2-5,TGTGCCAGCAGTGGACAGGGAGGAGAGACCCAGTACTTC,CASSGQGGETQYF
TRBD2,NA,TRBV2,13,TRBJ2-1,TGTGCCAGCACGGGAGGCCGCTACAATGAGCAGTTCTTC,CASTGGRYNEQFF
NA,NA,TRBV11-2,15,TRBJ1-1,TGTGCCAGCAGCTTAGGGCAGGGGATCCTCTCTGAAGCTTTCTTT,CASSLGQGILSEAFF
NA,few,TRBV28,17,TRBJ2-1,TGTGCCAGCAGTTTAGCCCTTGTGCGGAGAGGGAGTAATGAGCAGTTCTTC,CASSLALVRRGSNEQFF